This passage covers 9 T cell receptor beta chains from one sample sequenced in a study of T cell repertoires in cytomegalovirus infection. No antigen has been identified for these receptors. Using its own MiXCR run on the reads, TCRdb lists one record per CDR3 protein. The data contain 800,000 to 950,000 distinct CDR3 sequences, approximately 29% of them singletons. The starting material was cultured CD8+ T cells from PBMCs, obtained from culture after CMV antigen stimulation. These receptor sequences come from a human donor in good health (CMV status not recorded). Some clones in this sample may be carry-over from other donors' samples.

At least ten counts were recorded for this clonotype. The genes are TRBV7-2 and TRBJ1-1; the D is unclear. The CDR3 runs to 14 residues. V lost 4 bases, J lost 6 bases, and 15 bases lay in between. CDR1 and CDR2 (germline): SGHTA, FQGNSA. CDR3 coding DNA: TGTGCCAGCAGCTCCCCCGTCGTTGGAGCTGAAGCTTTCTTT. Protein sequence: CASSSPVVGAEAFF.

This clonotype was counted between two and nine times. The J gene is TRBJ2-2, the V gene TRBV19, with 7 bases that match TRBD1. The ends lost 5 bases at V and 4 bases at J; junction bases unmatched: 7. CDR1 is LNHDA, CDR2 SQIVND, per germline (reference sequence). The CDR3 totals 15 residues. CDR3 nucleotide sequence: TGTGCCAGTAGTGGGGGACAGTGGATCACCGGGGAGCTGTTTTTT. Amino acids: CASSGGQWITGELFF.

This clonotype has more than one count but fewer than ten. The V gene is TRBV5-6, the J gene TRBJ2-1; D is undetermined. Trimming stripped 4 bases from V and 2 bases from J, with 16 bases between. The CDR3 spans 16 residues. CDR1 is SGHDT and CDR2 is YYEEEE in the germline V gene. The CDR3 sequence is CASSVRSSRAYNEQFF. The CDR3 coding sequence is TGTGCCAGCAGCGTGCGTAGCTCCCGCGCCTACAATGAGCAGTTCTTC.

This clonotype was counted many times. The CDR3, as DNA: TGTGCCAGCACCCAATGGCCAGGGACAGCGAACACCGGGGAGCTGTTTTTT. Its protein is CASTQWPGTANTGELFF. The chain uses TRBV7-9 and TRBJ2-2, with 7 bases that match TRBD1. After removal of 7 bases from V and 0 bases from J, the junction contained 11 bases not matched to a gene. The CDR3 contains 17 residues. Germline assignment: CDR1 SEHNR and CDR2 FQNEAQ (reference sequence).

CDR3 residues: CASSDPFSPLGPPEYF. CDR3 DNA sequence: TGTGCCAGTAGTGACCCTTTCTCCCCCCTCGGACCTCCAGAGTACTTC. The chain employs TRBV19 and TRBJ2-5; no firm D call. The CDR3 loop spans 16 amino acids. The V and J ends lost 5 bases and 12 bases respectively, with 28 bases between them. The germline V gene has CDR1 LNHDA and CDR2 SQIVND (reference sequence).

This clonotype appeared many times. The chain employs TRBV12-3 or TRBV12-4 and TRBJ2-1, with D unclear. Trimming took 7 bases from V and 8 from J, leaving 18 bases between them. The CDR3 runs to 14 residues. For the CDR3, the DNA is TGTGCCAGCACCTGGACGGCTGCCTCCGATGAGCAGTTCTTC. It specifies CASTWTAASDEQFF.

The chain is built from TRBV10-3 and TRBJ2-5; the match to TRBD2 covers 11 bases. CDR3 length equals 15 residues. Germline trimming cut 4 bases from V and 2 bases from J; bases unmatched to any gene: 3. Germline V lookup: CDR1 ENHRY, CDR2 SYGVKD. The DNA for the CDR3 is TGTGCCATCAGTGCCCGACTAGCGGGGCAAGAGACCCAGTACTTC. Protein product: CAISARLAGQETQYF.

CDR3 DNA: TGCAGTGGAGGACGGGGGAGCTCCTACAATGAGCAGTTCTTC. This gives the protein CSGGRGSSYNEQFF. The gene calls are TRBV20-1 and TRBJ2-1; D possibly corresponds to TRBD2 (6 bases). The V and J ends lost 7 bases and 0 bases respectively, with 13 bases between them. The CDR3 is 14 residues long. The germline V gene has CDR1 DFQATT and CDR2 SNEGSKA (reference sequence).

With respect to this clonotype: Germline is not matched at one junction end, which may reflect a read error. This CDR3 reads CASTYVGTLYGYTF. In DNA, the CDR3 is TGTGCCAGCACTTACGTCGGGACACTCTATGGCTACACCTTC. The chain recombines TRBV6-2 or TRBV6-3 with TRBJ1-2, with D possibly TRBD1 on 6 matching bases. CDR3 length: 14 amino acids. CDR1 and CDR2 (germline): MNHEY, SVGEGT.